This T cell receptor (beta chain) was retrieved from a study of PD-1 blockade in classical Hodgkin lymphoma. About this clone: What it binds is unknown.

This CDR3 has 15 amino acids. The junction had 12 bases not matched to a gene; V was cut back by 3 bases and J by 12 bases. Germline V gene lookup returns CDR1 LNHDA and CDR2 SQIVND (reference sequence). Regarding the study as a whole: Reported findings placed baseline TCR diversity lower in newly diagnosed patients (compared with healthy donors). Sources of repertoire differences remain undefined, possibly disease activity or prior therapy.

This sample's time point: newly diagnosed, previously untreated cHL patient sample. Untreated, newly diagnosed classical Hodgkin lymphoma PBMCs served for comparison. Sequenced by immunoSEQ multiplex PCR; TCRdb stores in-frame clones only, minus some. The data contain roughly 16,000 clones, about nine tenths of them singletons. This TCR was recovered from a human donor with classical Hodgkin lymphoma. The sample consisted of peripheral blood mononuclear cells (PBMCs). The chain carries TRBV19 and TRBJ2-1; 9 bases map to TRBD1. Here the CDR3 DNA reads TGTGCCAGTAGTATCTGGACAGGGGTATTGGCAGTGCAGTTCTTC. Translation gives CASSIWTGVLAVQFF.